This T cell receptor beta chain originates from a study of blood T cell repertoires in COVID-19. Study summary: There were acute and convalescent COVID-19 samples, and they came from the United States, Italy and Spain.

Measured with immunoSEQ multiplex PCR; TCRdb has only the in-frame clones, and not every one. Of 110,000 or so clones listed, around 77% are singletons. This clone was detected a few times. Germline CDR1 MNHEY, CDR2 SVGAGI. Trimming shortened V by 7 bases and J by 6 bases, and 22 bases separated the two germline ends. The CDR3 sequence is 15 residues long. Sequences were obtained from peripheral blood. V usage is TRBV6-5 and J usage is TRBJ2-7; weak D call: TRBD2 (7 bases). This clonotype was sampled from a human donor in a cohort sampled during active COVID-19. The CDR3 sequence is CASTGGGGPIGEQYF. The DNA of the CDR3 is TGTGCCAGCACCGGGGGCGGGGGCCCAATAGGCGAGCAGTACTTC.